The 14 T cell receptor beta chains below were found in one sample sequenced in a study of cytomegalovirus exposure and HLA in healthy donors (dated by TCRdb to about 2017). The library came from the immunoSEQ multiplex PCR assay. What TCRdb holds here is the immuneACCESS table cut down to in-frame rearrangements. Part of the clones is not present; checked against another copy, under half of the missing clones reflect an unresolved V gene, and the others are unexplained. Recorded for this sample are about 88,000 clones; less than 90% of them occurred a single time. The ten largest clones capture 9% to 14% of the sample. Material for sequencing was PBMCs. These receptors came from a woman between 18 and 30 years old in good health and CMV-seropositive.

The chain recombines TRBV7-2 with TRBJ2-3, with D possibly matching TRBD2 (6 bases). V was shortened by 5 bases and J by 7 bases, with 19 bases between the two germline ends. CDR1 is SGHTA, CDR2 FQGNSA, per germline. This CDR3 has 15 residues. The CDR3 sequence is CASSLTSGEEYTQYF. For the CDR3, the DNA is TGTGCCAGCAGCCTCACCTCGGGGGAGGAGTATACGCAGTATTTT.

This sequence joins TRBV6-1 and TRBJ1-4; 9 bases fit TRBD1. Germline values: CDR1 MNHNS, CDR2 SASEGT. The CDR3 length is 14 residues. Germline trimming cut 6 bases from V and 5 bases from J; bases unmatched to any gene: 4. The CDR3 region is CASRGGQGNEKLFF. The CDR3 region has the DNA TGTGCCAGCAGGGGGGGACAGGGAAATGAAAAACTGTTTTTT.

V gene TRBV27 combines with J gene TRBJ2-5, with a possible D match to TRBD1 (6 bases). The CDR3 length is 15 residues. V lost 6 bases, J lost 4 bases, and 18 bases lay in between. Germline assignment: CDR1 MNHEY and CDR2 SMNVEV (reference sequence). The CDR3 here is CASSRLRQGRETQYF. As DNA, the CDR3 is TGTGCCAGCAGCCGCTTAAGGCAGGGGAGAGAGACCCAGTACTTC.

The rearrangement links TRBV20-1 to TRBJ2-5; D gene uncertain. This CDR3 contains 11 residues. Trimming took off 5 bases at V and 5 bases at J, with 9 bases between the two ends. CDR1 and CDR2 from the germline V gene are DFQATT and SNEGSKA (reference sequence). The CDR3 region is CSAVQSETQYF. In nucleotides, the CDR3 is TGCAGTGCTGTACAGAGTGAGACCCAGTACTTC.

V is TRBV11-2 and J is TRBJ1-2, with 7 bases fitting TRBD1. J lost 2 bases, V lost 5 bases, and 8 bases had no gene match. CDR1 is SGHAT, CDR2 FQNNGV, per germline. This CDR3 has 15 amino acids. CDR3 bases: TGTGCCAGCAGCCCCTCCACAGGGGCGAACTATGGCTACACCTTC. It encodes CASSPSTGANYGYTF.

The V and J genes are TRBV30 and TRBJ2-1; 10 positions agree with TRBD2. The CDR3 runs 15 residues. After removal of 0 bases from V and 4 bases from J, the junction contained 3 bases not matched to a gene. The germline CDR1 and CDR2 sequences are GTSNPN and SVGIG (reference sequence). The chain's CDR3 is CAWSVSAGGYNEQFF. CDR3 DNA sequence: TGTGCCTGGAGTGTTTCAGCGGGGGGGTACAATGAGCAGTTCTTC.

V gene TRBV19 combines with J gene TRBJ2-5, with TRBD1 matching over 8 bases. Trimming cost V 4 bases and J 5 bases; bases outside gene matches: 15. The germline V gene has CDR1 LNHDA and CDR2 SQIVND (reference sequence). This CDR3 has 17 amino acids. CDR3 nucleotide sequence: TGTGCCAGTAGTAATCATATAGGACAGGGAGTGGGGGAGACCCAGTACTTC. Its protein is CASSNHIGQGVGETQYF.

V usage is TRBV6-5 and J usage is TRBJ1-6, with TRBD1 as a possible D gene (6 bases). Per germline, CDR1 MNHEY and CDR2 SVGAGI. Trimming removed 4 bases at V and 7 bases at J, with 14 bases between. The CDR3 loop spans 15 amino acids. The DNA of the CDR3 is TGTGCCAGCAGTTCGGACAGCGGTGGGAATTCACCCCTCCACTTT. This encodes CASSSDSGGNSPLHF.

The chain joins TRBV29-1 to TRBJ1-5; TRBD1 agrees at 10 bases. V lost 6 bases to trimming and J lost 5 bases; unmatched junction nucleotides: 4. Looked up from germline, CDR1 is SQVTM and CDR2 is ANQGSEA. The CDR3 contains 13 residues. The CDR3 nucleotides read TGCAGCGTCGGACAGGGGGTCGATCAGCCCCAGCATTTT. This gives the protein CSVGQGVDQPQHF.

The V gene is TRBV5-1, the J gene TRBJ2-2; 7 bases agree with TRBD1. The CDR3 length is 15 residues. Germline loops: CDR1 SGHRS, CDR2 YFSETQ. Losses at the gene ends were 4 bases for V and 6 bases for J; bases not matched to a gene: 9. CDR3 amino acids: CASSPGSTGPGELFF. CDR3 DNA: TGCGCCAGCAGCCCAGGGTCGACAGGGCCCGGGGAGCTGTTTTTT. The full variable domain, with the rest looked up from reference TRBV5-1 and TRBJ2-2, is KAGVTQTPRYLIKTRGQQVTLSCSPISGHRSVSWYQQTPGQGLQFLFEYFSETQRNKGNFPGRFSGRQFSNSRSEMNVSTLELGDSALYLCASSPGSTGPGELFFGEGSRLTVL.

This clone was detected once. This sequence joins TRBV7-2 and TRBJ2-4; 16 nucleotides match TRBD2. J lost 7 bases, V lost 6 bases, and 6 bases had no gene match. The CDR3 is made up of 16 amino acids. The germline V gene has CDR1 SGHTA and CDR2 FQGNSA. The DNA of the CDR3 is TGTGCCAGCAGATCCGGGACTAGCGGGGGGGGGAACATTCAGTACTTC. Translating it yields CASRSGTSGGGNIQYF.

This clone was seen a single time. The chain recombines TRBV9 with TRBJ1-1; D is undetermined. Germline V gene lookup returns CDR1 SGDLS and CDR2 YYNGEE. The CDR3 contains 14 residues. Trimming pared 2 bases from V and 0 bases from J, leaving 8 bases between. The CDR3 protein is CASSVNSMNTEAFF. CDR3 bases: TGTGCCAGCAGCGTCAACAGTATGAACACTGAAGCTTTCTTT. The full variable domain, its missing parts supplied by reference TRBV9 and TRBJ1-1, is DSGVTQTPKHLITATGQRVTLRCSPRSGDLSVYWYQQSLDQGLQFLIQYYNGEERAKGNILERFSAQQFPDLHSELNLSSLELGDSALYFCASSVNSMNTEAFFGQGTRLTVV.

The chain is built from TRBV7-3 and TRBJ2-1; TRBD1 is a possible D gene (6 bases). V lost 5 bases and J lost 10, with 21 bases in between. CDR3 length: 15 amino acids. Germline V lookup: CDR1 SGHTA, CDR2 FQGTGA. DNA for the CDR3: TGTGCCAGCAGCCACCCCTCAGGACAGTCGAACGAGCAGTTCTTC. Protein sequence: CASSHPSGQSNEQFF.

Ten or more counts support this clone. This chain links TRBV28 with TRBJ1-5; D is unclear. Germline-derived CDR1 and CDR2 are MDHEN and SYDVKM. V was shortened by 7 bases and J by 2 bases, with 12 bases between the two germline ends. The CDR3 consists of 14 residues. This CDR3 reads CASTIEEGNQPQHF. The CDR3 DNA reads as TGTGCCAGCACCATCGAAGAGGGCAATCAGCCCCAGCATTTT.